The entry that follows covers one T cell receptor beta chain sequence. These data belong to a study of blood T cell repertoires in COVID-19. Study-level background: Spain, Italy and the United States supplied samples that represented acute and convalescent COVID-19. In each case, the material was cDNA or gDNA derived from T cells, B-cell-depleted T cells, or PBMCs.

Under the authors' procedure: Scientists estimated how many nucleated cells there were by amplifying reference gene primers. Some clones are missing from TCRdb's copy, which holds only in-frame ones; the method was immunoSEQ multiplex PCR. V and J calls and clone size are given by that table; D and trimming were obtained from the DNA. The sample has 20,000 or so clones; approximately 89% are singletons. V lost 5 bases and J lost 2, with 7 bases in between. Germline loops: CDR1 LNHNV, CDR2 YYDKDF (reference sequence). CDR3 length: 13 residues. Source material: peripheral blood. The V and J genes are TRBV15 and TRBJ1-5; tentative D call: TRBD1 (6 bases). This clonotype originated in a human donor in a cohort sampled during active COVID-19. CDR3: CATSYRGNQPQHF. CDR3 in DNA: TGTGCCACCAGCTACAGGGGCAATCAGCCCCAGCATTTT.